This T cell receptor (beta chain) emerged from a study of beta chain features in type 1 diabetes (dated by TCRdb to between 2018 and 2020). Some background on the complete study: Mean age, gender distribution, total cell number and subset yield were not different between patients and healthy donors. Across all samples, some 99 million sorted cells were examined, and cell number per subset correlated strongly with RNA yield. In the study, recently diagnosed type 1 diabetes patients and matched healthy donors were compared on the TCRB repertoires of their sorted circulating CD4+ T cell subsets. Regulatory and stem cell-like memory subsets were isolated from only 8 patients and roughly 8 healthy donors, whereas naive and central memory subsets came from all 30 or so donors.

The High Capacity cDNA Reverse Transcription Kit was used to reverse transcribe all of the isolated RNA, meaning that expressed TCRB transcripts were what got sequenced. Deep immunoSEQ sequencing was performed on naive, central memory and regulatory T cell samples, with an average of around 3.5 million total reads per sample. Sorted cells were lysed in RLT buffer, and RNA was extracted using DNase-treated RNeasy Micro or Mini kits according to cell number. Each cell subset was processed separately to prevent cross-contamination, with patient and healthy donor samples processed together. TCRB sequences were amplified from cDNA with the immunoSEQ multiplex PCR, producing 87-bp fragments spanning the CDR3 region. Sequencing of the amplicons was done on the Illumina HiSeq platform. The original pipeline was this. PCR bias was corrected computationally using synthetic template baselines, and reads within Hamming distance 2 were collapsed, with unmergeable singletons discarded. Reads were aligned to IMGT to assign V, D and J genes, CDR3 length, and insertions or deletions at six rearrangement sites. Clonotype counts were normalized to sorted cell number within each subset before computing true diversity and Gini coefficients with the tcR R package. The overlap coefficient, calculated on TCRB nucleotide sequences, was used to measure repertoire sharing. The source is immuneACCESS, and TCRdb retained only in-frame sequences with V and J called. Part of the clones is not carried over; for the studies checked, unresolved V genes explain less than half of this, and the remainder is unexplained. From that table come the V and J calls and clone size; the DNA was used to work out D and trimming. The sample table holds 130,000 to 150,000 clones, of which 13% were seen once. The top ten hold under 1.5% of the sample.

A single peripheral blood draw of approximately 0.11 L on average was collected from each donor into heparinised tubes. Naive, central memory, regulatory and stem cell-like memory CD4+ T cells were sorted on a BD FACSAria II using a panel including CD45RO, CCR7, CD25, CD127, CD95 and CD27. All sorted populations exceeded 95% purity. PBMCs were isolated right away by Lymphoprep density gradient centrifugation and were stained directly, without culture. So that batch effects would be minimized, each experiment stained and sorted samples in pairs, pairing one healthy donor with one patient. Paper-wide results and their limitations: Because cDNA was sequenced instead of genomic DNA, highly expressing activated cells could be over-represented, though the groups showed no difference in activation or CD3 levels. Shorter templates might be favored by PCR, yet because patient and control samples were amplified and corrected together, any such skew would affect both groups equally. Naive, central memory and regulatory TCRB repertoires appeared to be more alike among patients than among healthy donors. At VDJ recombination sites, type 1 diabetes patients had fewer insertions and more deleted nucleotides, which implies abnormalities in thymic rearrangement. Because the HLA sub-analyses included only small numbers of individuals, any influence of HLA type on TCRB rearrangement was left unresolved. Type 1 diabetes patients showed a moderate but significant shortening of TCRB CDR3 length in all four CD4+ subsets.

As regards this clone: Its cognate antigen has yet to be identified. Base qualities are not at hand, and no much larger clone is one base apart.

Specimen: central memory CD4+ T cells from blood. The sequence was obtained from a man in his late teens or twenties with type 1 diabetes.

The CDR3 reads as follows: CASSDPGLAGGQEQYF. Read as DNA, the sequence is TGTGCCAGCAGTGATCCCGGACTAGCGGGGGGGCAAGAGCAGTACTTC. The chain couples TRBV6-1 to TRBJ2-7; 15 junctional bases match TRBD2. There are 16 amino acids in the CDR3, from cysteine to phenylalanine inclusive. The sequence is cut down to CDR3 DNA, 48 bases in frame from base 1. For this chain, trimming is 3 bases at the V end and 7 bases at the J end, and the number of junction bases without a gene match is 7. Reading the germline V gene gives CDR1 MNHNS and CDR2 SASEGT.